At least ten counts were recorded for the clone carrying this T cell receptor (beta chain). The antigen is not known. These data originate in a study of T cells in Graves' hyperthyroidism and ophthalmopathy. Study at large: Peripheral blood sampling occurred at initial diagnosis, before any treatment.

Study-level points and caveats: Most thyroid clonotypes with frequency above 0.001 were detected in blood.

What was amplified from RNA transcripts were TCR beta CDR3 regions. The TCR CDR3 was amplified in a first-round RT-PCR using the HTBI primer set. TCRdb reanalysed the multiplex PCR reads using MiXCR and keeps one entry per CDR3 protein. The sample records around 300,000 distinct CDR3 sequences, about an eighth being singletons. V was clipped by 2 bases and J by 1 base; unmatched bases: 3. The CDR3 has 15 amino acids. The hyperthyroidism was newly diagnosed and had lasted under 2 months; the patients were aged 18 to 65. Cells are PBMCs isolated from about 10 ml of fresh blood. V is TRBV12-3 or TRBV12-4 and J is TRBJ2-3; 7 bases align to TRBD1. Sequencing input: blood. The receptor was isolated from a woman aged 25 to 39 with Graves' hyperthyroidism that later progressed to Graves' ophthalmopathy. The CDR3 reads CASSLRGLGTDTQYF. For the CDR3, the DNA is TGTGCCAGCAGTTTAAGGGGGCTGGGCACAGATACGCAGTATTTT.